One T cell receptor (beta chain) is described in this entry. This entry comes from a study of blood T cell repertoires in COVID-19. Germline V gene data show CDR1 as SGHRS and CDR2 as YFSETQ. This CDR3 spans 15 amino acids. The V gene lost 4 bases and the J gene lost 5 bases, with 15 bases spanning the gap. Original handling: Amplification of reference gene primers provided the estimated nucleated cell counts. Sequenced by immunoSEQ multiplex PCR; TCRdb stores in-frame clones only, minus some. V and J calls and clone size are those listed in that table; D and trimming were worked out from the DNA. The data contain about 200,000 clones, around 80% of them singletons.

Sample: peripheral blood. The chain joins TRBV5-1 to TRBJ2-2, with D possibly being TRBD1 (5 bases). This clonotype was sampled from a woman aged 70-85 years with acute or convalescent COVID-19. The CDR3 nucleotides read TGCGCCAGCAGCGTAGATAACCCAGGGACCGGGGAGCTGTTTTTT. Its translation is CASSVDNPGTGELFF. Variable domain in full (rest from reference TRBV5-1 and TRBJ2-2): KAGVTQTPRYLIKTRGQQVTLSCSPISGHRSVSWYQQTPGQGLQFLFEYFSETQRNKGNFPGRFSGRQFSNSRSEMNVSTLELGDSALYLCASSVDNPGTGELFFGEGSRLTVL.